Below, 9 T cell receptor beta chains from the same sample are listed, as sequenced in a study of OX40 agonist ivuxolimab in advanced cancers. Clones were read by immunoSEQ multiplex PCR, and TCRdb kept only the in-frame ones, dropping some. The top ten clones hold 5.1% of a sample with over 40,000 clones, over 80% of them seen once. The material sequenced was CD4+ or CD8+ T cells sorted from blood, taken in a trial of the OX40 agonist ivuxolimab. The receptor set was obtained from an adult with an advanced solid tumor such as melanoma, head and neck, liver or kidney cancer.

The gene calls are TRBV7-2 and TRBJ2-7; D remains ambiguous. CDR3 length: 12 residues. Germline V gene lookup returns CDR1 SGHTA and CDR2 FQGNSA. V was shortened by 4 bases and J by 3 bases, with 7 bases between the two germline ends. In nucleotides, the CDR3 is TGTGCCAGCAGCTCCCAGATCTACGAGCAGTACTTC. This gives the protein CASSSQIYEQYF.

This sequence joins TRBV9 and TRBJ2-3, with no clear D. The CDR3 length is 15 residues. The germline V and J ends were trimmed by 0 bases and 1 base, with 9 bases remaining between them. Germline V lookup: CDR1 SGDLS, CDR2 YYNGEE. CDR3 residues: CASSVERRGTDTQYF. Written as DNA, the CDR3 is TGTGCCAGCAGCGTAGAGAGACGGGGCACAGATACGCAGTATTTT.

This chain joins TRBV30 and TRBJ2-5; D may match TRBD1 or TRBD2 (6 bases each). V gave up 1 base and J gave up 4 bases, with 13 bases separating them. The CDR3 covers 14 residues. CDR1 is GTSNPN and CDR2 is SVGIG in the germline V gene (reference sequence). CDR3 in amino acids: CAWSEGRGGETQYF. The CDR3 nucleotides are TGTGCCTGGAGTGAGGGCAGGGGAGGAGAGACCCAGTACTTC.

The chain combines TRBV4-3 with TRBJ2-1, with 7 bases fitting TRBD2. The CDR3 totals 16 residues. Germline V gene data show CDR1 as LGHNA and CDR2 as YSLEER. V shed 2 bases, J shed 7 bases, and the junction held 11 bases outside the gene matches. The CDR3 coding sequence is TGCGCCAGCAGCCAAACTGTGGCTAGCGGACGGAATGAGCAGTTCTTC. Its protein is CASSQTVASGRNEQFF.

CDR3 sequence reads: CASSLDSHREQYF. Here the CDR3 DNA reads TGTGCCAGCAGCTTGGACAGCCACCGGGAGCAGTACTTC. The rearrangement joins TRBV5-4 to TRBJ2-7; D not resolved. The CDR3 is 13 amino acids. Germline values: CDR1 SGHNT, CDR2 YYREEE (reference sequence). Trimming cost V 0 bases and J 7 bases, with 11 bases left between them.

The chain links TRBV6-5 to TRBJ1-4; D is ambiguous. The CDR3 has 13 residues. CDR1 and CDR2 (germline): MNHEY, SVGAGI. Trimming removed 2 bases from V and 7 bases from J, with 8 bases in between. The DNA of the CDR3 is TGTGCCAGCAGTTACACCCCGGGTGAAAAACTGTTTTTT. Protein: CASSYTPGEKLFF.

The rearrangement joins TRBV5-4 to TRBJ2-7; 8 bases align to TRBD2. The V segment lost 0 bases and the J segment 3 bases; nucleotides outside the gene matches: 11. Per germline, CDR1 SGHNT and CDR2 YYREEE (reference sequence). This CDR3 contains 17 residues. CDR3 sequence reads: CASSLDPGLAGDYEQYF. Written as DNA, the CDR3 is TGTGCCAGCAGCTTGGATCCCGGGCTAGCGGGTGACTACGAGCAGTACTTC.

The genes are TRBV18 and TRBJ2-5, with D unresolved. CDR1 is KGHSH, CDR2 LQKENI, per germline. This CDR3 contains 13 residues. Trimming pared 5 bases from V and 7 bases from J, leaving 14 bases between. The DNA for the CDR3 is TGTGCCAGCTCAAGGGAAGGGCCGTGGACCCAGTACTTC. It translates to CASSREGPWTQYF.

The chain recombines TRBV5-8 with TRBJ2-1; a weak D match, TRBD1 (5 bases). The CDR3 is made up of 15 amino acids. With 3 bases removed from V and 4 bases from J, the gap between germline ends came to 14 bases. Germline V gene lookup returns CDR1 SGHTS and CDR2 YDEGEE. For the CDR3, the DNA is TGTGCCAGCAGCTACGACAGAGCCTTTTACAATGAGCAGTTCTTC. Its protein product is CASSYDRAFYNEQFF.